This T cell receptor (beta chain) was identified in a study of cytomegalovirus exposure and HLA in healthy donors. PCR primers comprised 60 Vbeta and 13 Jbeta primers. Clones were sequenced by immunoSEQ multiplex PCR, and TCRdb holds only the in-frame ones, with some missing. The sample has 120,000 or so clones; approximately 67% are singletons. This clone was detected a few times. Its antigen is currently unknown. General study findings and limits: Highest at DRB1 and lowest at HLA-C, TCR association rates differed among HLA loci in a later analysis. Immune exposure information comprised only CMV serostatus.

This TCR was sampled from a man between 18 and 29 years old in good health and CMV-seronegative. The sample taken for sequencing was PBMCs.

CDR3: CASRAGDYEQYF. CDR3 nucleotide sequence: TGTGCCAGCAGGGCAGGGGACTACGAGCAGTACTTC. V usage is TRBV2 and J usage is TRBJ2-7; weak D call: TRBD1 (6 bases). Germline V gene lookup returns CDR1 SNHLY and CDR2 FYNNEI. Trimming took 6 bases from V and 3 from J, leaving 9 bases between them. The CDR3 is 12 amino acids.